The sequence of this T cell receptor (beta chain) was determined in a study of cytomegalovirus exposure and HLA in healthy donors. Study at large: Sequencing of around 200 million T cells in an earlier analysis found more than 100 million unique TCR beta sequences.

The PCR was carried out with 60 Vbeta primers and 13 Jbeta primers. Sequencing used immunoSEQ multiplex PCR; TCRdb keeps in-frame clones, though not all of them. This table has 110,000 to 150,000 clones, about 76% appearing once. This clone was recorded once. Germline V CDR1 and CDR2: MGHRA, YSYEKL. The CDR3 runs to 14 residues. Trimming removed 0 bases at V and 5 bases at J, with 11 bases between. The sequenced sample was PBMCs. The chain employs TRBV4-1 and TRBJ2-7, with a possible D match to TRBD1 (6 bases). This clonotype was obtained from a male donor in good health and CMV-seronegative. The CDR3 nucleotides are TGCGCCAGCAGCCAAGATGGCAGGACAGACGAGCAGTACTTC. It translates to CASSQDGRTDEQYF.